This T cell receptor beta chain derives from a study of T-cell memory formation after mild COVID-19. Germline V lookup: CDR1 MNHEY, CDR2 SMNVEV (reference sequence). The CDR3 contains 13 residues. The V and J ends lost 3 bases and 4 bases respectively, with 9 bases between them. This clonotype was seen only a few times. TCRdb processed the 5' RACE reads anew with MiXCR; each CDR3 protein has one entry. The profile covers 90,000 to 120,000 distinct CDR3 sequences, with 18% appearing a single time and approximately 5% taken by the ten largest. This chain connects TRBV27 to TRBJ1-1; a weak D match, TRBD1 (6 bases). The sequenced material came from PBMCs or a T cell subset sorted from them (not recorded which). This clonotype was obtained from a man aged 18 to 35 who had mild COVID-19 (a few samples of this study predate the infection). Cell type and time point are not known. This chain's CDR3 is CASSLYRATEAFF. CDR3 nucleotide sequence: TGTGCCAGCAGTTTGTACAGGGCCACTGAAGCTTTCTTT.